This T cell receptor beta chain derives from a study of CD8+CD57+ T cells in acquired aplastic anemia (dated by TCRdb to the late 2010s). Study-wide context: Extracted DNA from sorted CD4+ and CD8+ cells averaged around 2.9 ug, ranging from roughly 0.17 to 27.4 ug. CD8+CD57+ expansion was defined as a frequency above the mean frequency observed in healthy subjects.

The cysteine opens and the phenylalanine closes a CDR3 of 13 amino acids. The retained sequence is limited to the CDR3, 39 bases, with the frame set at the first base. In the germline V gene, CDR1 corresponds to MNHNS and CDR2 to SASEGT. V and J are trimmed by 10 bases and 7 bases, and the gene matches miss 9 bases of the junction. Results and caveats for the whole study, not just this receptor: Although 25 to 30 CD8+ CDR3 sequences were shared by patients and controls, these sequences appeared highly expressed in patients and within the immunodominant clones of patients. Patients and healthy controls showed no significant difference in CD8+ Simpson's diversity (P=0.060).

Concerning this clonotype itself: Its antigen remains undetermined. No base qualities exist here, and no much larger clone lies one base off it.

Expansion of CD8+CD57+ cells had been shown by flow cytometry in the patients chosen for sequencing. Every patient had severe acquired aplastic anemia, diagnosed using the International Study of Aplastic Anemia and Agranulocytosis and Camitta criteria. No therapy had been received by the patients at the time of blood sampling. In the study, sorted CD4+ and CD8+ blood T cells from patients with severe aplastic anemia and from healthy subjects underwent deep sequencing of TCR repertoires. Patients were enrolled in the USA under clinicaltrials.gov protocols 00001620, 01623167, 00001397, 00071045, 00081523 and 00961064. Ficoll-Paque density gradient centrifugation was used to isolate peripheral blood mononuclear cells. Before DNA extraction, CD4+ and CD8+ T cells were sorted with FACS or magnetic beads. TCR beta VDJ combination and CDR3 sequence profiling used genomic DNA as the template. An Illumina HiSeq 2000 was the platform used for TCR repertoire sequencing. On the study's bioinformatics: Repertoires were assessed using TRBV/TRBJ rearrangement plots, CDR3 size and DJ length profiles, and Simpson's diversity index. The most abundant DNA sequence in the deep sequencing data was taken as the immunodominant clone. CDR3 amino acid sequences were checked for sharing across subjects and were also compared against the VDJdb database and published repertoires. Starting from the raw public reads, TCRdb applied fastp trimming at Q25, assembled clones with MiXCR and retained in-frame beta chains. Each CDR3 protein gets just one entry, which takes the most common genes and DNA from the rows behind it. TCRdb assigned the V and J calls; the authors' analysis was not used. Here the sample has 100,000 to 150,000 distinct CDR3 sequences; about 40% occur a single time. The ten largest clones capture around 2.7% of the sample.

Sequenced input: sorted CD4+, CD8+, or CD8+CD57+ T cells (not recorded which) from PBMCs. In this chain, TRBV6-1 is recombined with TRBJ1-2, with 10 bases in between that match TRBD1. The clonotype originates from a human donor with aplastic anemia. The DNA sequence follows: TGTGCCACAGAAATCGGGACAGGGGTTGGCTACACCTTC. Its protein reads: CATEIGTGVGYTF.